Below, one T cell receptor beta chain is given with its context. These data come from a study of cytomegalovirus exposure and HLA in healthy donors. The PCR used 60 Vbeta and 13 Jbeta primers. Data came from immunoSEQ multiplex PCR; TCRdb stores just in-frame clones and leaves some out. Its listing shows more than 40,000 clones. Material for sequencing was PBMCs. This receptor was taken from a male donor in good health and CMV-seronegative.

CDR3 coding DNA: TGCAGCGTCGAGGGATTGCGGACCCAGTACTTC. It encodes CSVEGLRTQYF. The V call is TRBV29-1, the J call TRBJ2-5, with D perhaps TRBD2 (5 bases). The CDR3 consists of 11 residues. Between the trimmed V and J ends, which lost 6 bases and 7 bases, there was a span of 12 bases. The germline V gene has CDR1 SQVTM and CDR2 ANQGSEA.